Shown below are 27 T cell receptor beta chains from a single sample sequenced in a study of CD8 T cells in Susac syndrome. Random hexamers were used to reverse transcribe an amount of about 0.45 to 1 ug RNA. Via MiXCR, TCRdb re-called the immunoSEQ multiplex PCR reads, giving one row per CDR3 protein. The sample has approximately 270,000 distinct CDR3 sequences; 93% are singletons. The sequencing sample was made of CD4+ T cells from PBMCs. Receptors originate from a human donor with multiple sclerosis.

In this sample, this clonotype turned up once. This sequence joins TRBV29-1 and TRBJ2-7; 11 positions match TRBD1. J lost 5 bases, V lost 6 bases, and 9 bases had no gene match. Per germline, CDR1 SQVTM and CDR2 ANQGSEA. This CDR3 comprises 14 residues. This CDR3 reads CSVAPGQGGHEQYF. The CDR3 DNA reads TGCAGCGTAGCTCCGGGACAGGGGGGCCACGAGCAGTACTTC.

This chain uses TRBV2 with TRBJ2-2, with D possibly being TRBD1 (7 bases). V was pared by 5 bases and J by 6 bases, with 22 bases between. The CDR3 length is 17 residues. Germline CDR1 and CDR2: SNHLY and FYNNEI. The CDR3 region has the DNA TGTGCCAGCAGTAGTAATGTACAGGGGAGGTTCGCCGGGGAGCTGTTTTTT. It codes for CASSSNVQGRFAGELFF.

The chain uses TRBV18 and TRBJ1-1; D possibly corresponds to TRBD1 (5 bases). CDR1 and CDR2 from the germline V gene are KGHSH and LQKENI. CDR3 size: 14 residues. The V end was cut by 2 bases, the J end by 3 bases, with 10 bases between. CDR3 in DNA: TGTGCCAGCTCACCAGCAGGGTTTGACACTGAAGCTTTCTTT. As protein: CASSPAGFDTEAFF.

In this sample, this clonotype turned up once. The rearrangement uses TRBV30 and TRBJ2-2; D is undetermined. V lost 2 bases, J lost 5 bases, and 12 bases lay in between. The CDR3 sequence is 14 residues long. Germline values: CDR1 GTSNPN, CDR2 SVGIG (reference sequence). For the CDR3, the DNA is TGTGCCTGGAGTAGAACAGATACAACCGGGGAGCTGTTTTTT. The encoded protein is CAWSRTDTTGELFF.

The CDR3 is CASSRRGREEFF. DNA of the CDR3: TGTGCCAGCAGTCGCCGCGGGCGGGAAGAGTTCTTC. The chain joins TRBV12-3 or TRBV12-4 to TRBJ2-1; perhaps TRBD2 as D (6 bases). CDR3 length equals 12 residues. V gave up 5 bases and J gave up 14 bases, with 16 bases separating them.

V usage is TRBV24-1 and J usage is TRBJ2-2, with 9 nucleotides matching TRBD2. Germline CDR1 is KGHDR and CDR2 is SFDVKD. The CDR3 spans 15 residues. V was pared by 5 bases and J by 2 bases, with 2 bases of the junction left unmatched. The CDR3 region has the DNA TGTGCCACCAGTGGCGGGAGGGGAAACACCGGGGAGCTGTTTTTT. It is translated as CATSGGRGNTGELFF.

Only a few counts were recorded for this clonotype. This sequence joins TRBV4-2 and TRBJ2-5; D is uncertain. Germline loops: CDR1 LGHNA, CDR2 YNFKEQ. CDR3 length equals 15 residues. V lost 3 bases and J lost 5, with 16 bases in between. The CDR3 reads CASSQHNGPRETQYF. CDR3 coding DNA: TGTGCCAGCAGCCAGCACAACGGACCCCGGGAGACCCAGTACTTC.

The J gene is TRBJ2-7, the V gene TRBV7-9, with D possibly being TRBD1 (5 bases). Germline V CDR1 and CDR2: SEHNR, FQNEAQ (reference sequence). The CDR3 covers 13 residues. V lost 1 base, J lost 3 bases, and 7 bases lay in between. The CDR3 region has the DNA TGTGCCAGCAGCTTAGACAGGAACTACGAGCAGTACGTC. Translated, it gives CASSLDRNYEQYV.

This sequence joins TRBV5-6 and TRBJ2-7, with D perhaps TRBD2 (6 bases). The CDR3 sequence is 15 residues long. Trimming cost V 1 base and J 4 bases, with 15 bases left between them. Germline values: CDR1 SGHDT, CDR2 YYEEEE. The CDR3 nucleotides are TGTGCCAGCAGCTTGTTCTCTAGGAGGGGTTACGAGCAGTACTTC. Amino acids: CASSLFSRRGYEQYF.

The J gene is TRBJ2-6, the V gene TRBV24-1; 7 bases match TRBD2. This CDR3 spans 15 amino acids. Germline CDR1 and CDR2: KGHDR and SFDVKD. V lost 3 bases to trimming and J lost 12 bases; unmatched junction nucleotides: 10. This chain's CDR3 is CATSDPGGSFGVLTF. The DNA for the CDR3 is TGTGCCACCAGTGATCCGGGCGGGAGTTTTGGCGTCCTGACTTTC.

V and J are TRBV10-3 and TRBJ2-7, with a weak D call TRBD1 (6 bases). V shed 6 bases and J shed 1 base, with 13 bases lying between them. Germline lookup yields CDR1 ENHRY and CDR2 SYGVKD. This CDR3 is 14 amino acids long. CDR3: CAIRSAGESYEQYV. For the CDR3, the DNA is TGTGCCATCAGGTCGGCAGGGGAATCCTACGAGCAGTACGTC.

This clonotype was seen more than once but under ten times. V and J are TRBV6-5 and TRBJ2-6; D remains ambiguous. With 4 bases removed from V and 1 base from J, the gap between germline ends came to 11 bases. The CDR3 is 16 amino acids. The germline CDR1 and CDR2 sequences are MNHEY and SVGAGI. The CDR3 nucleotides are TGTGCCAGCAGTTCGACATGGGAATCTGGGGCCAACGTCCTGACTTTC. The encoded protein is CASSSTWESGANVLTF.

This rearrangement joins TRBV29-1 to TRBJ2-5, with D possibly TRBD2 on 7 matching bases. CDR1 and CDR2 (germline): SQVTM, ANQGSEA. V was pared by 5 bases and J by 4 bases, with 11 bases between. The CDR3 consists of 12 residues. The CDR3 sequence: CSVRGGPETQYF. CDR3 DNA: TGCAGCGTTAGGGGGGGCCCAGAGACCCAGTACTTC.

The V call is TRBV9, the J call TRBJ2-1, with D maybe TRBD2 (6 bases). Germline assignment: CDR1 SGDLS and CDR2 YYNGEE. The CDR3 totals 15 residues. The V end lost 0 bases, the J end lost 3 bases, and 10 bases lay between the germline ends. CDR3 in DNA: TGTGCCAGCAGCGTAGCAGCGGGCGGCTACAATGAGCAGTTCTTC. This sequence encodes CASSVAAGGYNEQFF.

This chain links TRBV20-1 with TRBJ2-7, with TRBD2 as a possible D gene (5 bases). The CDR3 totals 14 residues. Germline-derived CDR1 and CDR2 are DFQATT and SNEGSKA (reference sequence). Trimming removed 4 bases from V and 3 bases from J, with 16 bases in between. CDR3 loop: CSAIKSASFYEQYF. The CDR3, as DNA: TGCAGTGCTATAAAGTCGGCTAGCTTCTACGAGCAGTACTTC.

The rearrangement uses TRBV9 and TRBJ1-1, with TRBD1 identical over 9 bases. Germline CDR1 is SGDLS and CDR2 is YYNGEE. V shed 0 bases, J shed 5 bases, and the junction held 8 bases outside the gene matches. CDR3 size: 16 residues. The CDR3 DNA is TGTGCCAGCAGCGTAGCCCCGGACAGGGGTACTACTGAAGCTTTCTTT. This codes for CASSVAPDRGTTEAFF.

The V call is TRBV19, the J call TRBJ2-5; D is undetermined. Germline CDR1 LNHDA, CDR2 SQIVND (reference sequence). The CDR3 has 14 amino acids. The V end lost 3 bases, the J end lost 3 bases, and 11 bases lay between the germline ends. This CDR3 reads CASSIDGWEETQYF. As DNA, the CDR3 is TGTGCCAGTAGTATCGACGGATGGGAAGAGACCCAGTACTTC.

The chain couples TRBV4-1 to TRBJ2-1, with TRBD2 as a possible D gene (5 bases). The V gene lost 2 bases and the J gene lost 8 bases, with 13 bases spanning the gap. Germline V gene lookup returns CDR1 MGHRA and CDR2 YSYEKL. There are 14 residues in the CDR3. The CDR3 spells CASSQLRGGDEQFF. The CDR3, as DNA: TGCGCCAGCAGCCAATTACGGGGTGGGGATGAGCAGTTCTTC.

The chain links TRBV6-5 to TRBJ2-3; the D call may be TRBD1 or TRBD2 (6 bases each). This CDR3 comprises 14 residues. Trimming took off 9 bases at V and 1 base at J, with 14 bases between the two ends. Germline CDR1 is MNHEY and CDR2 is SVGAGI. The CDR3 sequence is CASKGGGRTDTQYF. CDR3 bases: TGTGCCAGTAAGGGTGGGGGGCGCACAGATACGCAGTATTTT.

This clonotype was seen just once. This sequence joins TRBV5-6 and TRBJ2-5; no reliable D call. This CDR3 comprises 14 residues. Germline V CDR1 and CDR2: SGHDT, YYEEEE. The V gene lost 0 bases and the J gene lost 1 base, with 7 bases spanning the gap. The CDR3 coding sequence is TGTGCCAGCAGCTTGGGACTTGTCCAAGAGACCCAGTACTTC. Translating gives CASSLGLVQETQYF.

In this sample, this clonotype turned up once. J is TRBJ2-2 and V is TRBV3-1; 8 nucleotides match TRBD1. The CDR3 is made up of 17 amino acids. V lost 4 bases to trimming and J lost 2 bases; unmatched junction nucleotides: 9. Germline values: CDR1 LGHDT, CDR2 YNNKEL (reference sequence). CDR3: CASSPSRQGANTGELFF. The CDR3 nucleotides read TGTGCCAGCAGCCCTAGTCGGCAGGGGGCCAACACCGGGGAGCTGTTTTTT.

The chain has TRBV12-5 and TRBJ1-2; unclear D gene. The V gene's germline CDR1 is LGHNT and CDR2 FRNRAP. V gave up 8 bases and J gave up 0 bases, with 13 bases separating them. This CDR3 is built from 14 residues. The CDR3 DNA follows: TGTGCTAGTCGGGTCGGCAGCTCTAACTATGGCTACACCTTC. Its protein is CASRVGSSNYGYTF.

V is TRBV20-1 and J is TRBJ2-1; D remains ambiguous. The CDR3 runs to 12 residues. Germline assignment: CDR1 DFQATT and CDR2 SNEGSKA (reference sequence). Trimming took off 6 bases at V and 9 bases at J, with 15 bases between the two ends. The CDR3 DNA follows: TGCAGTGCACCCGAGTACTGGGGTGAGCAGTTCTTC. It is translated as CSAPEYWGEQFF.

The chain combines TRBV27 with TRBJ2-5, with D possibly TRBD1 on 5 matching bases. In germline, CDR1 is MNHEY, CDR2 SMNVEV (reference sequence). Trimming shortened V by 5 bases and J by 5 bases, and 18 bases separated the two germline ends. There are 15 residues in the CDR3. In DNA, the CDR3 is TGTGCCAGCAGTAATCACAGGACAAAAGGGGAGACCCAGTACTTC. Protein product: CASSNHRTKGETQYF.

The chain carries TRBV6-6 and TRBJ1-1, with a tentative D call TRBD1 (5 bases). The length of the CDR3 is 14 residues. V lost 7 bases, J lost 0 bases, and 12 bases lay in between. Looked up from germline, CDR1 is MNHNY and CDR2 is SVGAGI (reference sequence). CDR3 in DNA: TGTGCCAGCACGAAAGGGACGGTGAACACTGAAGCTTTCTTT. This gives the protein CASTKGTVNTEAFF.

This clonotype has just a few counts. This chain connects TRBV11-2 to TRBJ2-4; no definite D call. Germline CDR1 reads SGHAT; CDR2 reads FQNNGV. Deletions cut 5 bases from V and 0 bases from J, with 14 bases between. The CDR3 is 16 residues long. The CDR3 coding sequence is TGTGCCAGCAGCCATAGTAACGTGCTAGCCAAAAACATTCAGTACTTC. Residues: CASSHSNVLAKNIQYF.

This chain links TRBV7-2 with TRBJ2-3; 14 bases match TRBD2. Germline values: CDR1 SGHTA, CDR2 FQGNSA. The CDR3 extends over 17 amino acids. V lost 0 bases and J lost 5; bases outside the gene matches: 4. The chain's CDR3 is CASSLAGTSGGGDTQYF. Here the CDR3 DNA reads TGTGCCAGCAGCTTAGCGGGGACTAGCGGGGGAGGAGATACGCAGTATTTT.